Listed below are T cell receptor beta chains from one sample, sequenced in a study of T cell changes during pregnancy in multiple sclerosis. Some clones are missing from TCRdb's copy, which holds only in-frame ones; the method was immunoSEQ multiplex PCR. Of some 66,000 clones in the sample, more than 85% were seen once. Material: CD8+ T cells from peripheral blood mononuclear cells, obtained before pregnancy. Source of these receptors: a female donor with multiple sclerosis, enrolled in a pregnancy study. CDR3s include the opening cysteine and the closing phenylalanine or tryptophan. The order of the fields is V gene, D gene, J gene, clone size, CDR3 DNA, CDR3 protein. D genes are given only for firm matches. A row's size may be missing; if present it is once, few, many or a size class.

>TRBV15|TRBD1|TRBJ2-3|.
TGTGCCACCCAGGGGGCGCGAAGCACAGATACGCAGTATTTT
CATQGARSTDTQYF
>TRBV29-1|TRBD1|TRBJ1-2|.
TGCAGCGCAAAGACAGGGATCGGCTACACCTTC
CSAKTGIGYTF
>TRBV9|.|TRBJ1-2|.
TGTGCCAGCAGCTCCCAAGGCGAAGCCGGGAACTATGGCTACACCTTC
CASSSQGEAGNYGYTF
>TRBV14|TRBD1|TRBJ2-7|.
TGTGCCAGCAGCCAAGAAGATTGGACAGGGGAGGCGGACGAGCAGTACTTC
CASSQEDWTGEADEQYF
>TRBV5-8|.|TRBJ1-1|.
TGTGCCAGCAGCTGGATGGACAGTGCCTACACTGAAGCTTTCTTT
CASSWMDSAYTEAFF
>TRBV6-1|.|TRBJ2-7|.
TGTGCCAGTTCTTACGACAGCAATACCTACGAGCAGTACTTC
CASSYDSNTYEQYF
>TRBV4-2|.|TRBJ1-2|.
TGTGCCAGCAGCCCCGGGGGGTTGAGCTACACCTTC
CASSPGGLSYTF
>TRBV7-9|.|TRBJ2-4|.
TGTGCCAGCAGCTTAGAAGGGGCCCGGGCCTTAGCCAAAAACATTCAGTACTTC
CASSLEGARALAKNIQYF
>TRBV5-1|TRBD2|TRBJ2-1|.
TGCGCCAGCAGCTTTAGCGGGGCCGGTGAGCAGTTCTTC
CASSFSGAGEQFF
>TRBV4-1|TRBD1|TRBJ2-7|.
TGCGCCAGCAGCCAAGATACAGGGGATAACGAGCAGTACTTC
CASSQDTGDNEQYF
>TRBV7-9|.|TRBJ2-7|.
TGTGCCAGCAGCCAGCGGACGGGATCCACCTACGAGCAGTACTTC
CASSQRTGSTYEQYF
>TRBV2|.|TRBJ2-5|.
TGTGCCAGCAGGGGCCGGGAGACCCAGTACTTC
CASRGRETQYF
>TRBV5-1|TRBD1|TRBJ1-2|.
TGCGCCAGCAGCAGGGGGTCCCGGGACAGTCTCTATGGCTACACCTTC
CASSRGSRDSLYGYTF
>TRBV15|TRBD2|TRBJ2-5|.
TGTGCCACCACACTTCTCCCGGGGGGGGGAGAGACCCAGTACTTC
CATTLLPGGGETQYF
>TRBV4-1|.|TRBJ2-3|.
TGCGCCAGCAGCCAGGAGACTGTCCGGAGCACAGATACGCAGTATTTT
CASSQETVRSTDTQYF
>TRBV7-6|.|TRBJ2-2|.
TGTGCCAGCAGCTTTGGGGGGTTCACCGGGGAGCTGTTTTTT
CASSFGGFTGELFF
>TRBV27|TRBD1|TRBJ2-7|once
TGTGCCAGCAGTTCAGGGGGAAAATTCTACGAGCAGTACTTC
CASSSGGKFYEQYF
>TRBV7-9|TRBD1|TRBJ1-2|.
TGTGCCAGCAGCTTAGGAGGTGGGACAGGAGACGGCTACACCTTC
CASSLGGGTGDGYTF
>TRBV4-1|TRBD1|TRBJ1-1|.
TGCGCCAGCAGCCAAGGGGGACAGGTTGGTATGGAAGCTTTCTTT
CASSQGGQVGMEAFF
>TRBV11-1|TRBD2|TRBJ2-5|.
TGTGCCAGCAGCTCAGCTAGCGGGGGGGCGGAAGAGACCCAGTACTTC
CASSSASGGAEETQYF
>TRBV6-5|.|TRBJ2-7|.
TGTGCCACCCAGACAGTTCTCTCCTACGAGCAGTACTTC
CATQTVLSYEQYF
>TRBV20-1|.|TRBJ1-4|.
TGCAGTGCTAGGGGCCACGAAAAACTGTTTTTT
CSARGHEKLFF
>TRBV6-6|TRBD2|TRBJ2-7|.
TGTGCCAGCAGCCCCTATAGCGGGGGGGCTACATACGAGCAGTACTTC
CASSPYSGGATYEQYF
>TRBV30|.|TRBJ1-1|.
TGTGCCTGGAGTCGTCTCGCGGGAGGACATGAAGCTTTCTTT
CAWSRLAGGHEAFF
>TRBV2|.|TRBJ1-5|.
TGTGCCAGCAACCAGTTGGAGGGTATGGGTCAGCCCCAGCATTTT
CASNQLEGMGQPQHF
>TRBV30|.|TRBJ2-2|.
TGTGCCTGGAGTCGGGCAGGGGCCGGGGAGCTGTTTTTT
CAWSRAGAGELFF
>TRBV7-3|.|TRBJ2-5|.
TGTGCCAGCAGCTTAGGGGGGGGCGGAGAGACCCAGTACTTC
CASSLGGGGETQYF
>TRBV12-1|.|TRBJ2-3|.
TGTGCCAGCAGCAGCCTACAGGGGGCATCCACAGATACGCAGTATTTT
CASSSLQGASTDTQYF
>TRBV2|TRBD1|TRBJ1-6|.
TGTGCCAGCAGTGCTTTTGAACAGGGGGCAGGGTCACCCCTCCACTTT
CASSAFEQGAGSPLHF
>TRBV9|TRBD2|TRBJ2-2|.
TGTGCCAGCAGCGGGTCGGGGGGTTCGGCCACCGGGGAGCTGTTTTTT
CASSGSGGSATGELFF
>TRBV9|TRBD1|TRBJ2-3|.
TGTGCCAGCAGCGTAAACAGGGGAGCAGATACGCAGTATTTT
CASSVNRGADTQYF
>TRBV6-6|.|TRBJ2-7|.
TGTGCCAGCGAGGGAACGGCCTACGAGCAGTACTTC
CASEGTAYEQYF
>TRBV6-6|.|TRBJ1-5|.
TGTGCCAGCAGTTCGACCCCGAGGGGCAATCAGCCCCAGCATTTT
CASSSTPRGNQPQHF
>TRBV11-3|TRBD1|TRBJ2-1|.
TGTGCCAGCAGCTCCACCCGGGGACAGGGGGACTACAATGAGCAGTTCTTC
CASSSTRGQGDYNEQFF
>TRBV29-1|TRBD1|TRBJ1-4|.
TGCAGCGTTGAAGACCCGGGACAGGGCAGAGAAAAACTGTTTTTT
CSVEDPGQGREKLFF
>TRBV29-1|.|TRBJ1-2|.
TGCAGCGCCCCGGACAGTACTAACTATGGCTACACCTTC
CSAPDSTNYGYTF
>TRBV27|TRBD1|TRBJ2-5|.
TGTGCCAGCAGTTTCATCGACAGGGGGTTTAGACAAGAGACCCAGTACTTC
CASSFIDRGFRQETQYF
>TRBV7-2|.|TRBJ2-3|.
TGTGCCAGCAGCTTAACCCCCGTCCTCATCCGGGGTACAGATACGCAGTATTTT
CASSLTPVLIRGTDTQYF
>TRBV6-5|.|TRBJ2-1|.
TGTGCCAGCAGTTACGTCCAGGGCTACAATGAGCAGTTCTTC
CASSYVQGYNEQFF
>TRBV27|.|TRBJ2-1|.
TGTGCCAGCAGTTTAAGCGCCGACAATGAGCAGTTCTTC
CASSLSADNEQFF
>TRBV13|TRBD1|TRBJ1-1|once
TGTGCCAGCAGCTTAAGCAGGGACAGGGGGCTTGCTGAAGCTTTCTTT
CASSLSRDRGLAEAFF
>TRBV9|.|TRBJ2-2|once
TGTGCCAGCACCCGGCCAGGGAATACCGGGGAGCTGTTTTTT
CASTRPGNTGELFF
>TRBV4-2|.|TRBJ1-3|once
TGTGCCAGCAGCCAAACCGGGACTGGGGACTCTGGAAACACCATATATTTT
CASSQTGTGDSGNTIYF
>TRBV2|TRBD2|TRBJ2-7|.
TGTGCCAGCAGTGACCCCAGCGGGGGTCCCGTCGAGCAGTACTTC
CASSDPSGGPVEQYF
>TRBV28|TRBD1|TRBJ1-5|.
TGTGCCAGCAGGGGACAGATCAATCAGCCCCAGCATTTT
CASRGQINQPQHF
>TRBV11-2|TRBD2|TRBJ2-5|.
TGTGCCAGCAGCTTACCTCCGGGAGGCCAAGAGACCCAGTACTTC
CASSLPPGGQETQYF
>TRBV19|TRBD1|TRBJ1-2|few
TGTGCCAGTAGTAAGGGGGCGAATGGCTACACCTTC
CASSKGANGYTF
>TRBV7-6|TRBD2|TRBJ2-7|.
TGTGCCAGCAGCTTAAGACTAGCGGGGTCCGAAGGCTCCTACGAGCAGTACTTC
CASSLRLAGSEGSYEQYF
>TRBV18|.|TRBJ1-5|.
TGTGCCAGCTCTCCCGGGGAAAGCAATCAGCCCCAGCATTTT
CASSPGESNQPQHF
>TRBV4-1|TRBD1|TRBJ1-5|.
TGCGCCAGCAGCCAAGGGACAGGGGAGGGTCAGCCCCAGCATTTT
CASSQGTGEGQPQHF
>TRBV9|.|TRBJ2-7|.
TGTGCCAGCAGCGGACCGTTCAACACAGGGTACGAGCAGTACTTC
CASSGPFNTGYEQYF
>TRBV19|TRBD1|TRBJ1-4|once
TGTGCCAGTAGGGTACAGGGGATTAATGAAAAACTGTTTTTT
CASRVQGINEKLFF
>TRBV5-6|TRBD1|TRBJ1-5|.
TGTGCCAGCAGCTCCCGGGACAGATTTCATAGCAATCAGCCCCAGCATTTT
CASSSRDRFHSNQPQHF